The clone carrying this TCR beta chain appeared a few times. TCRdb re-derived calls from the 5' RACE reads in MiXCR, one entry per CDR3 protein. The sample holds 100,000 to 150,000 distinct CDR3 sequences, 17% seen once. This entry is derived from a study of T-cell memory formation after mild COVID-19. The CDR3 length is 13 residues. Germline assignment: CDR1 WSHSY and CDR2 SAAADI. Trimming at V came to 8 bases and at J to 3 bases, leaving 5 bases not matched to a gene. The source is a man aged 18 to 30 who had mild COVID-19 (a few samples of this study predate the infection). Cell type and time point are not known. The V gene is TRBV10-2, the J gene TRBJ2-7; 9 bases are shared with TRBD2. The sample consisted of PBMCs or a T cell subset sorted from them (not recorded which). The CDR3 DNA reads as TGCGCCAGCCTGCGGGGGGGGTTCTACGAGCAGTACTTC. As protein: CASLRGGFYEQYF.